The sequence of this T cell receptor beta chain was determined in a study of blood T cell repertoires in COVID-19. This clone appeared a single time. Germline V CDR1 and CDR2: MDHEN, SYDVKM. After removal of 1 base from V and 8 bases from J, the junction contained 5 bases not matched to a gene. The CDR3 covers 15 residues. The table came from immunoSEQ multiplex PCR; TCRdb's copy has only in-frame clones and leaves some out. The table shows roughly 100,000 clones, with roughly 80% occurring only once. Material for sequencing was peripheral blood. This sequence was found in a man between 60 and 75 years old with active or convalescent COVID-19. The chain employs TRBV28 and TRBJ1-4; 9 bases agree with TRBD1. The CDR3 spells CASSLYGTGKEKLFF. In DNA form, the CDR3 reads TGTGCCAGCAGTTTATATGGGACAGGGAAGGAAAAACTGTTTTTT.